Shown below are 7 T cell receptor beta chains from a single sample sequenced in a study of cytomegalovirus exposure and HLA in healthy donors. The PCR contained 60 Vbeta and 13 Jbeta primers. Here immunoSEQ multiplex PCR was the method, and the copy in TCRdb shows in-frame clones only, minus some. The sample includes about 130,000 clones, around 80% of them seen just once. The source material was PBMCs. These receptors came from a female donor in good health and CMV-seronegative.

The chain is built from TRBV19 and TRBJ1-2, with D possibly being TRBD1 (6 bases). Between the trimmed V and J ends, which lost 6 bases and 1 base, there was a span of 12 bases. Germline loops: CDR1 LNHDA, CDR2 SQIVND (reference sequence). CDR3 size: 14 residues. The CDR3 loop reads CASSGRGGNYGYTF. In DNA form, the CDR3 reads TGTGCCAGTAGCGGTAGAGGGGGTAACTATGGCTACACCTTC. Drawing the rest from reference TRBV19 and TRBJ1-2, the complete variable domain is DGGITQSPKYLFRKEGQNVTLSCEQNLNHDAMYWYRQDPGQGLRLIYYSQIVNDFQKGDIAEGYSVSREKKESFPLTVTSAQKNPTAFYLCASSGRGGNYGYTFGSGTRLTVV.

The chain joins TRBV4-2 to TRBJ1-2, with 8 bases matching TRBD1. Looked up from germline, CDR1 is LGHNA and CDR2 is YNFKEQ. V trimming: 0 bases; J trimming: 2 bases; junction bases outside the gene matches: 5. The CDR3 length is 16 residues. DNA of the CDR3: TGTGCCAGCAGCCAAGATCTGAACAGGGGGAACTATGGCTACACCTTC. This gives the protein CASSQDLNRGNYGYTF.

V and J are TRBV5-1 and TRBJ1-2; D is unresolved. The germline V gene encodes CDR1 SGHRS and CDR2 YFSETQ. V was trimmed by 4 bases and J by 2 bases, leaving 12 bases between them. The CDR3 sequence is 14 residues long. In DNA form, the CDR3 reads TGCGCCAGCAGCCCAACCCCCAGGAACTATGGCTACACCTTC. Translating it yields CASSPTPRNYGYTF.

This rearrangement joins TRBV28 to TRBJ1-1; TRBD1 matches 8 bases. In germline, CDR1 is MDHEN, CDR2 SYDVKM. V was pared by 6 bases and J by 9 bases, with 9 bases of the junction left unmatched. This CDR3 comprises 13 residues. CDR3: CASSDYAGGKAFF. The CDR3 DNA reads TGTGCCAGCAGCGACTACGCAGGGGGCAAAGCTTTCTTT.

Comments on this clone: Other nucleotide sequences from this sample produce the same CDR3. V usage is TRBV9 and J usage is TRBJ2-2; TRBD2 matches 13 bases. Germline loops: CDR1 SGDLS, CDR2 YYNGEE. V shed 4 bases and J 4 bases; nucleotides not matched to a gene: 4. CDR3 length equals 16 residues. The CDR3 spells CASSLRTSGGTGELFF. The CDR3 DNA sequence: TGTGCCAGCAGCCTTCGGACTAGCGGGGGCACCGGGGAGCTGTTTTTT.

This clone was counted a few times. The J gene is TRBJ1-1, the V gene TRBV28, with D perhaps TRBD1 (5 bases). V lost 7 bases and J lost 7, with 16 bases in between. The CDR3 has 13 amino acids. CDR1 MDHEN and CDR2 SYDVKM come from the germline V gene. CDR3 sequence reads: CASTLGGEDEAFF. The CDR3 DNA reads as TGTGCCAGCACCTTGGGGGGGGAGGATGAAGCTTTCTTT.

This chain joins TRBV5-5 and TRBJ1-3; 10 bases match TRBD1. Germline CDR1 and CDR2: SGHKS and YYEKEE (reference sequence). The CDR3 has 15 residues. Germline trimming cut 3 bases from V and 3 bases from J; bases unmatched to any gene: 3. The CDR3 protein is CASSWGQGFGNTIYF. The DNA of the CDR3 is TGTGCCAGCAGCTGGGGACAGGGGTTTGGAAACACCATATATTTT.